The clone carrying this T cell receptor beta chain was observed a handful of times. These data belong to a study of T cell responses to AZD1222 COVID-19 vaccine. The repertoire was sequenced with immunoSEQ multiplex PCR; TCRdb's copy has only in-frame clones and lacks some. In the table there are approximately 140,000 clones, 93% of which are singletons. This specimen consisted of peripheral blood, obtained on day 0 of AZD1222 vaccination. This receptor was obtained from an adult in good health.

CDR3 sequence reads: CASSFPGAEGYTF. The CDR3 DNA reads TGTGCCAGCAGCTTCCCAGGGGCGGAAGGCTACACCTTC. The V gene is TRBV7-3, the J gene TRBJ1-2, with D perhaps TRBD1 (6 bases). Per the germline V gene, CDR1 is SGHTA and CDR2 is FQGTGA. This CDR3 spans 13 amino acids. Deletions cut 3 bases from V and 8 bases from J, with 13 bases between. Together with reference TRBV7-3 and TRBJ1-2, the CDR3 gives the full variable domain: GAGVSQTPSNKVTEKGKYVELRCDPISGHTALYWYRQSLGQGPEFLIYFQGTGAADDSGLPNDRFFAVRPEGSVSTLKIQRTERGDSAVYLCASSFPGAEGYTFGSGTRLTVV.